The 26 T cell receptor beta chains reported below all come from one sample, sequenced in a study of blood T cell repertoires in COVID-19. Sequencing used immunoSEQ multiplex PCR; TCRdb keeps in-frame clones, though not all of them. The sample lists under 170,000 clones, about nine tenths occurring once. The sample comprised peripheral blood. The receptors here all came from a woman aged 60-75 years with active or convalescent COVID-19.

The table lists this clone with a count of one. This sequence joins TRBV4-3 and TRBJ2-5, with D perhaps TRBD2 (6 bases). CDR3 length: 16 residues. Germline loops: CDR1 LGHNA, CDR2 YSLEER. Trimming left V 0 bases short and J 4 bases short, with 15 bases between. The CDR3 nucleotides are TGCGCCAGCAGCCAAGATTCGAGGGGAGGTAGAGAGACCCAGTACTTC. This sequence encodes CASSQDSRGGRETQYF.

The genes are TRBV12-5 and TRBJ1-2; a possible D gene is TRBD1 (5 bases). CDR1 is LGHNT and CDR2 is FRNRAP in the germline V gene. V lost 0 bases and J lost 1, with 9 bases in between. The CDR3 sequence is 15 residues long. CDR3 DNA: TGTGCTAGTGGTTTGGTCATCAGGGATAACTATGGCTACACCTTC. It codes for CASGLVIRDNYGYTF.

This sequence joins TRBV7-9 and TRBJ1-4; 8 nucleotides match TRBD1. The CDR3 loop spans 15 amino acids. Germline V lookup: CDR1 SEHNR, CDR2 FQNEAQ (reference sequence). J lost 7 bases, V lost 1 base, and 5 bases had no gene match. CDR3 coding DNA: TGTGCCAGCAGCTTAGAATCCGGGACAGGTGAAAAACTGTTTTTT. The encoded protein is CASSLESGTGEKLFF.

This rearrangement joins TRBV19 to TRBJ2-2, with a weak D call TRBD1 (6 bases). Trimming shortened V by 5 bases and J by 2 bases, and 9 bases separated the two germline ends. The germline gives CDR1 LNHDA, CDR2 SQIVND (reference sequence). The CDR3 length is 14 residues. As DNA, the CDR3 is TGTGCCAGTAGTCGACAGGCAAACACCGGGGAGCTGTTTTTT. Amino acids: CASSRQANTGELFF. The full variable domain, in which reference TRBV19 and TRBJ2-2 provide the parts outside the CDR3, is DGGITQSPKYLFRKEGQNVTLSCEQNLNHDAMYWYRQDPGQGLRLIYYSQIVNDFQKGDIAEGYSVSREKKESFPLTVTSAQKNPTAFYLCASSRQANTGELFFGEGSRLTVL.

V gene TRBV4-1 combines with J gene TRBJ2-3; 8 positions agree with TRBD1. The germline gives CDR1 MGHRA, CDR2 YSYEKL. This CDR3 comprises 15 residues. V trimming: 4 bases; J trimming: 0 bases; junction bases outside the gene matches: 3. The DNA for the CDR3 is TGCGCCAGCAGCCCCCGGACAGGGAGCACAGATACGCAGTATTTT. Protein: CASSPRTGSTDTQYF.

This clone was counted only a few times. The rearrangement joins TRBV19 to TRBJ1-1, with TRBD1 as a possible D gene (6 bases). CDR1 and CDR2 (germline): LNHDA, SQIVND (reference sequence). This CDR3 spans 13 amino acids. V was pared by 6 bases and J by 9 bases, with 17 bases between. Here the CDR3 reads CASSLHMGQQAFF. The CDR3 DNA reads TGTGCCAGTAGCCTCCATATGGGACAACAAGCTTTCTTT.

V is TRBV18 and J is TRBJ2-5; 7 bases are a match to TRBD2. Germline values: CDR1 KGHSH, CDR2 LQKENI. This CDR3 comprises 15 residues. V trimming: 3 bases; J trimming: 4 bases; junction bases outside the gene matches: 8. The CDR3 nucleotides are TGTGCCAGCTCACCTGTGCCGGGGGGACGAGAGACCCAGTACTTC. Protein: CASSPVPGGRETQYF.

The CDR3 coding sequence is TGTGCCAGCAGGTACGACAGTGGCTACACCTTC. Amino acids: CASRYDSGYTF. The chain couples TRBV2 to TRBJ1-2; weak D call: TRBD1 (5 bases). Germline values: CDR1 SNHLY, CDR2 FYNNEI. The V gene lost 6 bases and the J gene lost 7 bases, with 9 bases spanning the gap. This CDR3 spans 11 amino acids.

The chain uses TRBV3-1 (or the pseudogene TRBV3-2) and TRBJ2-5; 8 positions agree with TRBD2. The V segment lost 4 bases and the J segment 3 bases; nucleotides outside the gene matches: 4. The CDR3 totals 14 residues. Germline loops: CDR1 LGHDT, CDR2 YNNKEL (reference sequence). The DNA for the CDR3 is TGTGCCAGCAGCCTTAGCGGGGTGAAAGAGACCCAGTACTTC. This translates into CASSLSGVKETQYF.

The genes are TRBV21-1 and TRBJ2-7; the DNA was not compared with TRBD1, the D call given in the table. TRBV21-1 represents a pseudogene. The CDR3 is made up of 14 amino acids. Written as DNA, the CDR3 is TGTGCCAGCAGCAAAGGGACAGGGGCCTACGAGCAGTACTTC. This gives the protein CASSKGTGAYEQYF.

V gene TRBV5-1 combines with J gene TRBJ1-3; D remains unclear. The CDR3 sequence is 12 residues long. Trimming took off 1 base at V and 4 bases at J, with 3 bases between the two ends. CDR1 and CDR2 (germline): SGHRS, YFSETQ. CDR3 bases: TGCGCCAGCAGCTTGCCAGGAAACACCATATATTTT. Its translation: CASSLPGNTIYF.

The V call is TRBV7-2, the J call TRBJ2-3, with 12 bases matching TRBD2. V was clipped by 5 bases and J by 7 bases; unmatched bases: 4. The CDR3 extends over 14 amino acids. Germline CDR1 reads SGHTA; CDR2 reads FQGNSA. The CDR3 region has the DNA TGTGCCAGCAGCCCAACTAGCGGGGGGTATACGCAGTATTTT. Amino acid sequence: CASSPTSGGYTQYF.

J is TRBJ2-1 and V is TRBV4-1; weak D call: TRBD2 (5 bases). Germline values: CDR1 MGHRA, CDR2 YSYEKL. The V gene lost 0 bases and the J gene lost 5 bases, with 8 bases spanning the gap. The CDR3 runs 14 residues. The CDR3 DNA reads as TGCGCCAGCAGCCAAGAGAGGGATCACAATGAGCAGTTCTTC. Translation gives CASSQERDHNEQFF.

V gene TRBV18 combines with J gene TRBJ2-7, with 8 bases matching TRBD1. The CDR3 has 15 residues. CDR1 and CDR2 from the germline V gene are KGHSH and LQKENI. Trimming took 0 bases from V and 4 from J; bases not matched to a gene: 5. CDR3 bases: TGTGCCAGCTCACCACCGAACAGGGGGATTTACGAGCAGTACTTC. As protein: CASSPPNRGIYEQYF. Full variable domain (remainder filled in from reference TRBV18 and TRBJ2-7): NAGVMQNPRHLVRRRGQEARLRCSPMKGHSHVYWYRQLPEEGLKFMVYLQKENIIDESGMPKERFSAEFPKEGPSILRIQQVVRGDSAAYFCASSPPNRGIYEQYFGPGTRLTVT.

The chain carries TRBV6-5 and TRBJ2-3, with D hard to call. V lost 3 bases to trimming and J lost 4 bases, with 8 bases between them. CDR1 and CDR2 (germline): MNHEY, SVGAGI. The CDR3 is 13 residues long. CDR3 protein: CASSYREADTQYF. The CDR3 DNA follows: TGTGCCAGCAGTTATCGAGAGGCAGATACGCAGTATTTT.

This clone was recorded once. The chain employs TRBV2 and TRBJ2-2; TRBD1 matches at 8 bases. CDR3 length: 15 residues. Germline V gene data show CDR1 as SNHLY and CDR2 as FYNNEI. With V trimmed by 8 bases and J by 0 bases, 5 bases remained unmatched. CDR3 protein: CASDRTGTNTGELFF. The CDR3 DNA sequence: TGTGCCAGCGACCGGACAGGGACGAACACCGGGGAGCTGTTTTTT.

This chain uses TRBV18 with TRBJ2-1; 8 bases are a match to TRBD1. Germline loops: CDR1 KGHSH, CDR2 LQKENI. CDR3 length: 14 amino acids. V was clipped by 4 bases and J by 5 bases; unmatched bases: 4. CDR3 region: CASSRGQGNNEQFF. The CDR3 DNA follows: TGTGCCAGCTCACGCGGACAGGGAAACAATGAGCAGTTCTTC. The variable domain in full, with the rest retrieved from reference TRBV18 and TRBJ2-1, is NAGVMQNPRHLVRRRGQEARLRCSPMKGHSHVYWYRQLPEEGLKFMVYLQKENIIDESGMPKERFSAEFPKEGPSILRIQQVVRGDSAAYFCASSRGQGNNEQFFGPGTRLTVL.

V and J are TRBV19 and TRBJ2-3; TRBD2 matches 12 bases. Losses at the gene ends were 11 bases for V and 9 bases for J; bases not matched to a gene: 9. The CDR3 consists of 13 residues. Germline-derived CDR1 and CDR2 are LNHDA and SQIVND (reference sequence). CDR3 nucleotides: TGTGCCGCTAGCGGGGGGGCGCGGGGGACGCAGTATTTT. It specifies CAASGGARGTQYF.

The chain carries TRBV7-2 and TRBJ2-7; TRBD1 aligns across 9 bases. Per the germline V gene, CDR1 is SGHTA and CDR2 is FQGNSA. This CDR3 contains 15 residues. Trimming took 5 bases from V and 3 from J; bases not matched to a gene: 8. CDR3 residues: CASSRDRALSYEQYF. The CDR3 bases are TGTGCCAGCAGCCGGGACAGGGCCTTGAGCTACGAGCAGTACTTC.

The rearrangement joins TRBV4-3 to TRBJ2-1; 12 positions agree with TRBD2. The germline V gene has CDR1 LGHNA and CDR2 YSLEER. CDR3 size: 16 residues. V dropped 0 bases and J dropped 10; count of bases not matched to a gene: 7. The CDR3 DNA follows: TGCGCCAGCAGCCAAGATCTCGGGCTAGCGGGGGGGGAGCAGTTCTTC. This gives the protein CASSQDLGLAGGEQFF.

J is TRBJ1-1 and V is TRBV12-5; D is unclear. CDR1 LGHNT and CDR2 FRNRAP come from the germline V gene. Trimming removed 4 bases at V and 2 bases at J, with 11 bases between. The CDR3 has 14 amino acids. The DNA for the CDR3 is TGTGCTAGTGGTTCCCTCCCAGTCAACACTGAAGCTTTCTTT. Protein sequence: CASGSLPVNTEAFF.

The rearrangement links TRBV5-6 to TRBJ2-3; 11 positions match TRBD2. The germline V gene encodes CDR1 SGHDT and CDR2 YYEEEE. V lost 0 bases, J lost 3 bases, and 6 bases stayed unmatched. The CDR3 is made up of 17 amino acids. The CDR3 DNA follows: TGTGCCAGCAGCTTGGGGCCAACTAGCGGGGGTACAGATACGCAGTATTTT. It encodes CASSLGPTSGGTDTQYF.

The chain links TRBV20-1 to TRBJ1-2, with D perhaps TRBD1 (6 bases). From germline, CDR1 is DFQATT and CDR2 SNEGSKA (reference sequence). CDR3 size: 15 residues. V shed 3 bases and J shed 0 bases, with 14 bases lying between them. The CDR3 is CSASNGQSSNYGYTF. The DNA for the CDR3 is TGCAGTGCTAGTAACGGACAGAGCTCTAACTATGGCTACACCTTC.

This chain joins TRBV15 and TRBJ2-3; perhaps TRBD2 as D (5 bases). The germline V and J ends were trimmed by 3 bases and 4 bases, with 11 bases remaining between them. There are 14 residues in the CDR3. Per the germline V gene, CDR1 is LNHNV and CDR2 is YYDKDF (reference sequence). In nucleotides, the CDR3 is TGTGCCACCAGCAGGGACCGGGGATCAGATACGCAGTATTTT. This codes for CATSRDRGSDTQYF.

V and J are TRBV3-1 (or the pseudogene TRBV3-2) and TRBJ2-7; the D gene is possibly TRBD2 (6 bases). The CDR3 consists of 14 residues. Germline assignment: CDR1 LGHDT and CDR2 YNNKEL (reference sequence). Between the trimmed V and J ends, which lost 1 base and 5 bases, there was a span of 12 bases. The CDR3 nucleotides read TGTGCCAGCAGCCAAGGGTCCGGGGGTAACGAGCAGTACTTC. This sequence encodes CASSQGSGGNEQYF.

The chain carries TRBV7-8 and TRBJ2-7; D is unclear. The germline V gene has CDR1 SGHVS and CDR2 FQNEAQ. The CDR3 extends over 13 amino acids. Trimming stripped 1 base from V and 2 bases from J, with 6 bases between. As DNA, the CDR3 is TGTGCCAGCAGCTTAGGCGAAACCTACGAGCAGTACTTC. Amino acid sequence: CASSLGETYEQYF.